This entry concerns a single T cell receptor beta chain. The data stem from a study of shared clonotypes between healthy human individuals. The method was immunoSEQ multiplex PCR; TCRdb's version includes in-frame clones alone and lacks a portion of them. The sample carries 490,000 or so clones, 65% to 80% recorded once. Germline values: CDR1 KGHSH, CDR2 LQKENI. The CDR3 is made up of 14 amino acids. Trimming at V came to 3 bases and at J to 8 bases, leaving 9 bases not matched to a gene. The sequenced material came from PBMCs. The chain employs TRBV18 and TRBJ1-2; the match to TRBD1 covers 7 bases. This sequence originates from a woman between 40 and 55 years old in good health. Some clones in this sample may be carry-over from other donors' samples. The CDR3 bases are TGTGCCAGCTCACCGGGACAGTCCGGAGAAGGCTACACCTTC. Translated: CASSPGQSGEGYTF.